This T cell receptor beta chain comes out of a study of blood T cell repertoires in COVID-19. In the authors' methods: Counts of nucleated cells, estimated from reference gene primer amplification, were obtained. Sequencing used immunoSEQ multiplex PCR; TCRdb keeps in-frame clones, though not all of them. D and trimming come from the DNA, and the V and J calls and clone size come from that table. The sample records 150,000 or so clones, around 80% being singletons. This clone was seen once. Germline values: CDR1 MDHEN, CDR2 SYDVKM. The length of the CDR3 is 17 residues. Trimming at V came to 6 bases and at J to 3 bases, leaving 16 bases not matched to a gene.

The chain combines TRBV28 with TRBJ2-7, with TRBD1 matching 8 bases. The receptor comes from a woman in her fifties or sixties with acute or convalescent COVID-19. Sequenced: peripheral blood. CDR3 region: CASRSSPGTGAFYEQYF. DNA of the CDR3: TGTGCCAGCAGATCCTCCCCCGGGACAGGAGCTTTCTACGAGCAGTACTTC.